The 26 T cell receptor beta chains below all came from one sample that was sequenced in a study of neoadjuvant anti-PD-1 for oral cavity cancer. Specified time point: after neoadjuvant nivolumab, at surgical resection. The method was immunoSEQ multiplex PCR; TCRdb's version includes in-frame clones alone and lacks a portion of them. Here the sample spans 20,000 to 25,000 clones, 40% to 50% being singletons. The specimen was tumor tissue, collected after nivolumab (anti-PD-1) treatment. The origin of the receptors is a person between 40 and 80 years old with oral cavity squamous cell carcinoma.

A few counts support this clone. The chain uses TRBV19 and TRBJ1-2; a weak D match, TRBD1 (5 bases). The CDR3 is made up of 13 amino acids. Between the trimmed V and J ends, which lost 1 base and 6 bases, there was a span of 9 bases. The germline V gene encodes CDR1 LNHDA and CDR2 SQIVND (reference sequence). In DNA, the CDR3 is TGTGCCAGTAGTATAGGGGGCGGCGATGGCTACACCTTC. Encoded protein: CASSIGGGDGYTF.

CDR3 DNA: TGCGCCAGCAGCTTGGCCGTGCAGGGTGGGATCGATGAGCAGTTCTTC. Its protein is CASSLAVQGGIDEQFF. This chain links TRBV5-1 with TRBJ2-1, with D perhaps TRBD1 (5 bases). Germline CDR1 is SGHRS and CDR2 is YFSETQ. The CDR3 has 16 amino acids. The V end lost 0 bases, the J end lost 8 bases, and 18 bases lay between the germline ends.

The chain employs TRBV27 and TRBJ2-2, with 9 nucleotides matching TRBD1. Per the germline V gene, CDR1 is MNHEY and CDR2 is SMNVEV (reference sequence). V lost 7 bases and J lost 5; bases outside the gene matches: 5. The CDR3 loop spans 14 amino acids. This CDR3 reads CASTGQGLTGELFF. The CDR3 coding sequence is TGTGCCAGCACGGGACAGGGCTTGACCGGGGAGCTGTTTTTT.

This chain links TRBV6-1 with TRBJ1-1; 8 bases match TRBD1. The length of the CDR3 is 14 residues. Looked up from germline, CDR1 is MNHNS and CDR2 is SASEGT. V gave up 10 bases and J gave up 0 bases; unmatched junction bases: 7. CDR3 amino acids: CAIRRQGLNTEAFF. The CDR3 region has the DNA TGTGCCATCCGACGACAGGGGTTGAACACTGAAGCTTTCTTT.

CDR3 sequence reads: CASSSGQVINTGELFF. Written as DNA, the CDR3 is TGTGCCAGCAGCTCGGGACAGGTCATCAACACCGGGGAGCTGTTTTTT. The chain links TRBV5-4 to TRBJ2-2; 8 bases fit TRBD1. The V segment lost 3 bases and the J segment 2 bases; nucleotides outside the gene matches: 6. From germline, CDR1 is SGHNT and CDR2 YYREEE (reference sequence). The CDR3 is 16 residues long.

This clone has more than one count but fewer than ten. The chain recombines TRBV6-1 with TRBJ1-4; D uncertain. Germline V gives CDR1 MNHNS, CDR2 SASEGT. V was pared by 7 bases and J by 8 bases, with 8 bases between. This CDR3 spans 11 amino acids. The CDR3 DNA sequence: TGTGCCAGCACGGGCGAAGAAAAACTGTTTTTT. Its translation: CASTGEEKLFF.

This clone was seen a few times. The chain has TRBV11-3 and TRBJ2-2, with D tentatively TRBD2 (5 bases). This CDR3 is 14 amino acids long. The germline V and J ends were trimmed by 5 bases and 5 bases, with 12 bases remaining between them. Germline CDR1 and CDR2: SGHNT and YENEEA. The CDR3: CASSAGVVTGELFF. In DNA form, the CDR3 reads TGTGCCAGCAGCGCGGGTGTTGTTACCGGGGAGCTGTTTTTT.

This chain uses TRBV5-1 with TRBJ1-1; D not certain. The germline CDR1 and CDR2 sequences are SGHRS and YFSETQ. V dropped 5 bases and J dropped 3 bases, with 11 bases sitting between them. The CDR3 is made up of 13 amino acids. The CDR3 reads CASRSSLDTEAFF. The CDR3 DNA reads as TGCGCCAGCAGATCGAGCCTAGACACTGAAGCTTTCTTT.

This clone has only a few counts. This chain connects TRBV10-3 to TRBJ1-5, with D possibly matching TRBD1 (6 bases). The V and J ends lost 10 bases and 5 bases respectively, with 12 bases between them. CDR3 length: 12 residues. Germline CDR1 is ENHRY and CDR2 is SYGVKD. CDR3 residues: CATGQLDQPQHF. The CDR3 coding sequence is TGTGCCACCGGACAGTTGGATCAGCCCCAGCATTTT.

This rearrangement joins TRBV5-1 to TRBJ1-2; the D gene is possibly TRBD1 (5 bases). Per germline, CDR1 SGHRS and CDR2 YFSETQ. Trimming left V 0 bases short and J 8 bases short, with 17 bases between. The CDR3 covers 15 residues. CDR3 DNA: TGCGCCAGCAGCTTGGTTACTGACAGCCCCAGGGGCTACACCTTC. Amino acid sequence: CASSLVTDSPRGYTF.

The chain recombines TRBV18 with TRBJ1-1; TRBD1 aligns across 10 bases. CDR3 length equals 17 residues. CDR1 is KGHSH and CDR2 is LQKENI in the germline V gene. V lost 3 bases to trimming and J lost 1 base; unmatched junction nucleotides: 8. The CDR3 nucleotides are TGTGCCAGCTCACCGGCGGGACAGGGGAAAGGGAACACTGAAGCTTTCTTT. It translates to CASSPAGQGKGNTEAFF.

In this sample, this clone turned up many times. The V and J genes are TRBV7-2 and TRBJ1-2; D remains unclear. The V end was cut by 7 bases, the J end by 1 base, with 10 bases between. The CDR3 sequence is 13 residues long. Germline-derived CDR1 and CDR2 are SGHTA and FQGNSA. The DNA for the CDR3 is TGTGCCAGCACCCCGGGTTTTAACTATGGCTACACCTTC. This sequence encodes CASTPGFNYGYTF.

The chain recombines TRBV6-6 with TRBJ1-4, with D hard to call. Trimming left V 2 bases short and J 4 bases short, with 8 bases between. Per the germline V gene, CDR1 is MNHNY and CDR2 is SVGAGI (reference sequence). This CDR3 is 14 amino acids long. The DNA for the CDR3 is TGTGCCAGCAGTTACGGAGCGGGTAATGAAAAACTGTTTTTT. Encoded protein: CASSYGAGNEKLFF.

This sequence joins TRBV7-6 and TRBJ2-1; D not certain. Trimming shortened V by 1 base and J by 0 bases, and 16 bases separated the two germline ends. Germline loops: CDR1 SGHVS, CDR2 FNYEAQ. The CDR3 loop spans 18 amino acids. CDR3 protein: CASSLGPLQNPSYNEQFF. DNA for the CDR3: TGTGCCAGCAGCTTAGGTCCCCTACAGAACCCCTCCTACAATGAGCAGTTCTTC.

The CDR3 coding sequence is TGTGCCTGGAGTGTGGGGGGGAACAATGAGCAGTTCTTC. Protein: CAWSVGGNNEQFF. This chain connects TRBV30 to TRBJ2-1, with TRBD2 matching 7 bases. Trimming took 0 bases from V and 5 from J; bases not matched to a gene: 1. The CDR3 has 13 residues. Per the germline V gene, CDR1 is GTSNPN and CDR2 is SVGIG (reference sequence).

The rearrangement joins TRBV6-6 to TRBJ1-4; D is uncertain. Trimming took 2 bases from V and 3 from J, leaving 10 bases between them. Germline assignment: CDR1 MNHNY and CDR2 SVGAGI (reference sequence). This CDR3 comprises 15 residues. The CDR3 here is CASSYLNVANEKLFF. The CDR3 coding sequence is TGTGCCAGCAGTTACCTGAATGTGGCTAATGAAAAACTGTTTTTT.

CDR3 region: CATSPEPLYSPLHF. The CDR3, as DNA: TGTGCCACCTCCCCGGAGCCCTTATATTCACCCCTCCACTTT. The chain links TRBV19 to TRBJ1-6; D is ambiguous. With 10 bases removed from V and 8 bases from J, the gap between germline ends came to 18 bases. The CDR3 covers 14 residues. Germline CDR1 and CDR2: LNHDA and SQIVND (reference sequence).

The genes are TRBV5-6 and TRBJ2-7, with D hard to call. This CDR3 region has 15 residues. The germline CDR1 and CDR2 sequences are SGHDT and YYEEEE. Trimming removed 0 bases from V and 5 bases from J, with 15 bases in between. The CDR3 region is CASSLASGPRNEQYF. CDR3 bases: TGTGCCAGCAGCTTGGCCTCGGGTCCGAGGAACGAGCAGTACTTC. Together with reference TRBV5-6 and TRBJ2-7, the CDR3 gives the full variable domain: DAGVTQSPTHLIKTRGQQVTLRCSPKSGHDTVSWYQQALGQGPQFIFQYYEEEERQRGNFPDRFSGHQFPNYSSELNVNALLLGDSALYLCASSLASGPRNEQYFGPGTRLTVT.

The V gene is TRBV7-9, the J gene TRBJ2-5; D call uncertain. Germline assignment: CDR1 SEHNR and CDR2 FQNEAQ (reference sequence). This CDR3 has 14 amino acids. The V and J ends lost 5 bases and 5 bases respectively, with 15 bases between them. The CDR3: CASSPGAQAETQYF. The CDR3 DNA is TGTGCCAGCAGCCCGGGTGCTCAAGCCGAGACCCAGTACTTC.

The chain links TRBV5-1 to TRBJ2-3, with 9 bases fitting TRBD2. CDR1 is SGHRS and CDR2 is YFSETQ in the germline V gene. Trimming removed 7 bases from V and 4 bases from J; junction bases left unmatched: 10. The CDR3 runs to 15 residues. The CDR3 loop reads CASRTASGDSDTQYF. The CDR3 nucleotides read TGCGCCAGCCGAACGGCTAGCGGGGACTCAGATACGCAGTATTTT.

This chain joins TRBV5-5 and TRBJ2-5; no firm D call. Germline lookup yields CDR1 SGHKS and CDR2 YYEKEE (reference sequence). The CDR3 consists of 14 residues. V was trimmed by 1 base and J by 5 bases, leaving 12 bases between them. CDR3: CASSLLATAETQYF. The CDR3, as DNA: TGTGCCAGCAGCTTGTTGGCCACGGCGGAGACCCAGTACTTC.

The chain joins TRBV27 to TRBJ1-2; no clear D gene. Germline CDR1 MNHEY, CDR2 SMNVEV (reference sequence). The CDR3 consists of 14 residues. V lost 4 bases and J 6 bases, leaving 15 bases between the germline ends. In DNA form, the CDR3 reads TGTGCCAGCAGTTCGTATCAGAGTGGAAATGGCTACACCTTC. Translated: CASSSYQSGNGYTF.

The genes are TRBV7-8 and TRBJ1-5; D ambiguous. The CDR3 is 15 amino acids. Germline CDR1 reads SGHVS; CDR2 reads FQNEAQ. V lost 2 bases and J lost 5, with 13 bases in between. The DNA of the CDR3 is TGTGCCAGCAGCTTATTCAGGTTCCGAGATCAGCCCCAGCATTTT. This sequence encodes CASSLFRFRDQPQHF.

CDR3 loop: CAWTNGTIQFF. CDR3 bases: TGTGCCTGGACGAACGGGACTATACAGTTCTTC. V and J are TRBV30 and TRBJ2-1; 7 nucleotides line up with TRBD2. This CDR3 contains 11 residues. CDR1 is GTSNPN, CDR2 SVGIG, per germline (reference sequence). V gave up 4 bases and J gave up 13 bases; unmatched junction bases: 7.

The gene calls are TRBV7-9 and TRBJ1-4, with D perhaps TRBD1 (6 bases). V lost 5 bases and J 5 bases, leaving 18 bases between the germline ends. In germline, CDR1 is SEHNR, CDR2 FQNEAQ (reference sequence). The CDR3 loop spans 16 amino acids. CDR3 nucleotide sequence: TGTGCCAGCAGCCGTAACTCGGACAGTGAGAATGAAAAACTGTTTTTT. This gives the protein CASSRNSDSENEKLFF.

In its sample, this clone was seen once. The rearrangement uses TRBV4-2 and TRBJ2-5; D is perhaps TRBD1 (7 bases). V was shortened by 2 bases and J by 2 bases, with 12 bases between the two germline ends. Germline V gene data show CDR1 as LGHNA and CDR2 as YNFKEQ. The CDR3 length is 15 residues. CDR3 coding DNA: TGTGCCAGCAGCCAAAATGCGGGACAGCAAGAGACCCAGTACTTC. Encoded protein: CASSQNAGQQETQYF.